This T cell receptor beta chain was identified in a study of blood T cell repertoires in COVID-19. Study-wide background: The samples span acute and convalescent COVID-19 from the United States, Italy and Spain. From T cells, B-cell-depleted T cells, or PBMCs came the material, which was cDNA or gDNA.

In the authors' methods: Reference gene primer amplification in the assay estimated nucleated cell counts. The repertoire was sequenced with immunoSEQ multiplex PCR; TCRdb's copy has only in-frame clones and lacks some. That table supplies the V and J calls and clone size; D and trimming were determined from the DNA. The sample comprises over 250,000 clones, about 83% of which are singletons, and around 10% rests with the top ten. This clone has a single count. Germline trimming cut 4 bases from V and 0 bases from J; bases unmatched to any gene: 3. The germline V gene has CDR1 SGDLS and CDR2 YYNGEE. The CDR3 length is 15 residues.

V and J are TRBV9 and TRBJ2-5; 10 bases fit TRBD2. The sample comprised peripheral blood. This TCR came from a woman aged 50 to 65 who had recovered from COVID-19. The CDR3 is CASSPGTSDQETQYF. The CDR3 DNA reads as TGTGCCAGCAGCCCCGGGACTAGCGACCAAGAGACCCAGTACTTC. The variable domain in full, with the rest retrieved from reference TRBV9 and TRBJ2-5, is DSGVTQTPKHLITATGQRVTLRCSPRSGDLSVYWYQQSLDQGLQFLIQYYNGEERAKGNILERFSAQQFPDLHSELNLSSLELGDSALYFCASSPGTSDQETQYFGPGTRLLVL.